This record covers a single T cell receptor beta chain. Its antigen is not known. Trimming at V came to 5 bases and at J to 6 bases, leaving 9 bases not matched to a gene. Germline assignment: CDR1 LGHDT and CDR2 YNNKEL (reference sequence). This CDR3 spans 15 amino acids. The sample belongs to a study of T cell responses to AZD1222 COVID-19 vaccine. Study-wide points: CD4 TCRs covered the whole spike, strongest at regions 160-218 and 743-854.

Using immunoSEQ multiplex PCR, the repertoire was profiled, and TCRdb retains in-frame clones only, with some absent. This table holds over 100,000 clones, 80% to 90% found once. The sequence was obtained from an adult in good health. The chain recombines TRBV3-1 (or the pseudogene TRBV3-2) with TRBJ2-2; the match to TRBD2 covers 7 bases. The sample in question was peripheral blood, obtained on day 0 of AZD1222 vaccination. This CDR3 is CASSSGTTSPGELFF. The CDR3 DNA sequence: TGTGCCAGCAGCAGTGGGACTACCTCCCCCGGGGAGCTGTTTTTT.